These T cell receptor beta chains were read from a single sample in a study of liver allograft versus peripheral blood T cells. TCRdb itself ran the reads through MiXCR, one entry per CDR3 protein. Among a few thousand distinct CDR3 sequences listed, about 14% were seen once. The receptors derive from a human patient who had a liver transplant. A share of the T cells may be of graft donor origin. Each CDR3 is given without its conserved first and last residue. The D gene is left open where the match is weak.

>TRBV6-1|12|-
ASCLSSYNSPLH
>TRBV28|10|-
ASSLLAKPQH
>TRBV24-1|13|TRBD1
ATSEDRGGNTEAF
>TRBV20-1|10|-
SAGEGPREAF
>TRBV20-1|9|-
SAYKVTEAF
>TRBV9|14|-
ASSVGWDLSTDTQY
>TRBV6-2/TRBV6-3|11|-
ASAHRVNQPQH
>TRBV10-2|13|-
ASSDPGGPNTEAF
>TRBV6-6|9|-
ASSFSDTQY
>TRBV6-5|10|-
ASSYDNYGYT
>TRBV6-6|10|TRBD1
ASGTGAYGYT
>TRBV28|12|-
ASSSTGVGYGYT
>TRBV20-1|11|-
SARAKIPEKLF
>TRBV12-3/TRBV12-4|12|-
ASSLGSSNQPQH
>TRBV20-1|10|-
SAPAGTDTQY
>TRBV5-1|14|TRBD1
ASSQGQGRGNTEAF
>TRBV12-3/TRBV12-4|12|-
ASSLGSPSRGYT
>TRBV27|11|-
ASSIGGADTQY
>TRBV7-2|12|-
ASSPGPGGNTIY
>TRBV6-6|13|TRBD1
ASSSGGTGKAEAF
>TRBV14|13|TRBD1
ASSQGTGGFYEQY
>TRBV25-1|11|-
ASSRHATYEQY
>TRBV18|12|TRBD1
ASSSSWTGAEAF
>TRBV19|11|-
ASSIQEDYGYT